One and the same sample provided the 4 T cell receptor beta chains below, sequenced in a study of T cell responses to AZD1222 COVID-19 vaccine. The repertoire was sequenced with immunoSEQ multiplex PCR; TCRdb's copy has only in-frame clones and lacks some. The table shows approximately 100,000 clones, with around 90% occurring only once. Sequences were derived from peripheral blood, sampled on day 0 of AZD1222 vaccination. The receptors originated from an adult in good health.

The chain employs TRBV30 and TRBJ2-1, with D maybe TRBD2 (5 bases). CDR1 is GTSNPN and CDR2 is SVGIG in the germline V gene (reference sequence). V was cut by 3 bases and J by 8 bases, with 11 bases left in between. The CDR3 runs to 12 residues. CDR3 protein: CAWRVTRDEQFF. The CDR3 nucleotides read TGTGCCTGGAGGGTAACTAGGGATGAGCAGTTCTTC.

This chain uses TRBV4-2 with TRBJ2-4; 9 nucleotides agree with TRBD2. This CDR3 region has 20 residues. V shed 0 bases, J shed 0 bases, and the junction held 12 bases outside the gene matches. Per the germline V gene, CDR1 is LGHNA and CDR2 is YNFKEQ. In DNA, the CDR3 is TGTGCCAGCAGCCAAGATTCGAGGGTAGCGGGGGTATCAGCCAAAAACATTCAGTACTTC. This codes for CASSQDSRVAGVSAKNIQYF.

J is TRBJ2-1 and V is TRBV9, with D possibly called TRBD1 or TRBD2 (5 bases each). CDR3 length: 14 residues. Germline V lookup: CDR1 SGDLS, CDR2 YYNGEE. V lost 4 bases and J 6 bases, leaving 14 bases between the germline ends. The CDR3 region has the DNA TGTGCCAGCAGCCCCGGCCGGGACGTCAATGAGCAGTTCTTC. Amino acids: CASSPGRDVNEQFF.

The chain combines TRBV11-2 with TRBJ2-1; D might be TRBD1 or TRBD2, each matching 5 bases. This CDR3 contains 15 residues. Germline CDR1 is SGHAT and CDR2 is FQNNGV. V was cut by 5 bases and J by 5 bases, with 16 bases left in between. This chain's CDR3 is CASSPGVRGHNEQFF. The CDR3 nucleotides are TGTGCCAGCAGCCCCGGGGTAAGGGGCCACAATGAGCAGTTCTTC.